What follows describes a single TCR beta chain. Original processing methods: Reference gene primer amplification in the assay estimated nucleated cell counts. Sequenced by immunoSEQ multiplex PCR; TCRdb stores in-frame clones only, minus some. The DNA gave D and trimming, while V, J and clone size come from that table. The sample has roughly 15,000 clones; roughly 82% are singletons. The CDR3 contains 15 residues. Deletions cut 2 bases from V and 1 base from J, with 10 bases between. Germline CDR1 and CDR2: MDHEN and SYDVKM. These data originate in a study of blood T cell repertoires in COVID-19. Study at large: The origin of the acute and convalescent COVID-19 samples was the United States, Italy and Spain. Sources were T cells, B-cell-depleted T cells, or PBMCs; the material itself was cDNA or gDNA.

The chain is built from TRBV28 and TRBJ2-3; weak D call: TRBD2 (6 bases). The sequenced sample consisted of peripheral blood. The clonotype originates from an elderly man with active COVID-19. The CDR3 region is CASSLGGKRTDTQYF. CDR3 coding DNA: TGTGCCAGCAGTTTAGGCGGGAAACGCACAGATACGCAGTATTTT.